This record concerns one TCR beta chain sequence. Its antigen is not known. The data were obtained in a study of T cell responses to AZD1222 COVID-19 vaccine. Study information: Pooling was applied to second doses at about 4 or about 12 weeks.

V was cut by 0 bases and J by 5 bases, with 7 bases left in between. Germline V lookup: CDR1 LNHNV, CDR2 YYDKDF (reference sequence). CDR3 length equals 13 residues. Repertoires were generated with immunoSEQ multiplex PCR, while TCRdb's copy carries only in-frame clones and drops some. The sample comprises roughly 100,000 clones, nearly 95% of which are singletons, and roughly 5% rests with the top ten. General study results and limits: Seropositive AZD1222 recipients at baseline numbered only five or six. In the spike-specific TCR repertoire, nearly half reportedly target unmutated variant regions.

This clonotype was sampled from an adult in good health. The rearrangement joins TRBV15 to TRBJ1-1; perhaps TRBD1 as D (5 bases). Sequences were derived from peripheral blood, sampled on day 0 of AZD1222 vaccination. Here the CDR3 DNA reads TGTGCCACCAGCAGAGAGAGGGGAACTGAAGCTTTCTTT. It yields the protein CATSRERGTEAFF. Complete variable domain (other parts from reference TRBV15 and TRBJ1-1): DAMVIQNPRYQVTQFGKPVTLSCSQTLNHNVMYWYQQKSSQAPKLLFHYYDKDFNNEADTPDNFQSRRPNTSFCFLDIRSPGLGDTAMYLCATSRERGTEAFFGQGTRLTVV.